This T cell receptor (beta chain) was observed in a study of cytomegalovirus exposure and HLA in healthy donors. A word on this clone: The antigen is undetermined.

The study, taken as a whole, reports: The study flagged some 170 TCR beta chains as cytomegalovirus-associated.

Per germline, CDR1 GTSNPN and CDR2 SVGIG (reference sequence). This CDR3 is built from 16 residues. V dropped 1 base and J dropped 1 base, with 17 bases sitting between them. 60 Vbeta and 13 Jbeta primers were used in PCR. Only in-frame clones appear in the TCRdb table, and some are missing; sequencing was by immunoSEQ multiplex PCR. The table records 160,000 or so clones, around 81% of them present only once. Sample: PBMCs. The chain joins TRBV30 to TRBJ2-7, with a possible D match to TRBD1 (6 bases). This clonotype originated in a man between 35 and 55 years old in good health and CMV-seronegative. CDR3 loop: CAWSASRTAESYEQYF. The CDR3 DNA sequence: TGTGCCTGGAGTGCCTCCCGGACAGCGGAGTCCTACGAGCAGTACTTC.